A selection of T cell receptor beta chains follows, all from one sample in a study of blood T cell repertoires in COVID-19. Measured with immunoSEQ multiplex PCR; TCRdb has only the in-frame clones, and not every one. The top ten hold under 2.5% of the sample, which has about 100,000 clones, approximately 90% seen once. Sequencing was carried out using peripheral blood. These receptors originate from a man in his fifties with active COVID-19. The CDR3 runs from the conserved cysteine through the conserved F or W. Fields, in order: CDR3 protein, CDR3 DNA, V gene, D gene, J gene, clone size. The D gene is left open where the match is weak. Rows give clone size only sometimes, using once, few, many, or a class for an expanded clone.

CDR3aa: CAWSVGGGQETQYF
CDR3nt: TGTGCCTGGAGTGTAGGGGGGGGCCAAGAGACCCAGTACTTC
v_gene: TRBV30
d_gene: .
j_gene: TRBJ2-5
abundance: once

CDR3aa: CASGLGLAGPDTQYF
CDR3nt: TGTGCTAGTGGTTTAGGACTAGCGGGGCCAGATACGCAGTATTTT
v_gene: TRBV12-5
d_gene: TRBD2
j_gene: TRBJ2-3
abundance: .

CDR3aa: CASSGGLAGAYEQYF
CDR3nt: TGTGCCAGCAGCGGGGGACTAGCGGGGGCCTACGAGCAGTACTTC
v_gene: TRBV3-1/TRBV3-2
d_gene: TRBD2
j_gene: TRBJ2-7
abundance: once

CDR3aa: CASRTGTGYGYTF
CDR3nt: TGTGCCAGTAGGACCGGGACAGGTTATGGCTACACCTTC
v_gene: TRBV19
d_gene: TRBD1
j_gene: TRBJ1-2
abundance: .

CDR3aa: CASSPPGRGLTDTQYF
CDR3nt: TGTGCCAGCTCACCACCGGGCAGGGGGCTCACAGATACGCAGTATTTT
v_gene: TRBV18
d_gene: TRBD1
j_gene: TRBJ2-3
abundance: .

CDR3aa: CASSSVSGVSTDTQYF
CDR3nt: TGTGCCAGCAGCTCGGTCAGCGGGGTGAGCACAGATACGCAGTATTTT
v_gene: TRBV7-2
d_gene: TRBD2
j_gene: TRBJ2-3
abundance: .

CDR3aa: CASSEAVTGTGELFF
CDR3nt: TGTGCCAGCAGTGAAGCAGTAACAGGCACCGGGGAGCTGTTTTTT
v_gene: TRBV2
d_gene: .
j_gene: TRBJ2-2
abundance: .

CDR3aa: CASTQSNEQYF
CDR3nt: TGTGCCAGCACTCAGTCGAACGAGCAGTACTTC
v_gene: TRBV6-5
d_gene: .
j_gene: TRBJ2-7
abundance: few

CDR3aa: CASSEARRGTNEQYF
CDR3nt: TGTGCCAGCAGTGAAGCGCGGCGGGGGACCAACGAGCAGTACTTC
v_gene: TRBV6-1
d_gene: TRBD2
j_gene: TRBJ2-7
abundance: .

CDR3aa: CASNPGGYEAFF
CDR3nt: TGTGCCAGCAACCCGGGTGGTTATGAAGCTTTCTTT
v_gene: TRBV12-3/TRBV12-4
d_gene: .
j_gene: TRBJ1-1
abundance: .

CDR3aa: CASSRLGGGQTEAFF
CDR3nt: TGCGCCAGCAGCCGTCTGGGGGGGGGACAAACTGAAGCTTTCTTT
v_gene: TRBV4-1
d_gene: .
j_gene: TRBJ1-1
abundance: .

CDR3aa: CASSPRGGNEQFF
CDR3nt: TGTGCCAGCAGCCCTCGCGGGGGAAATGAGCAGTTCTTC
v_gene: TRBV5-4
d_gene: TRBD2
j_gene: TRBJ2-1
abundance: once

CDR3aa: CASSRDSNYGYTF
CDR3nt: TGTGCCAGCTCACGGGACAGCAACTATGGCTACACCTTC
v_gene: TRBV18
d_gene: TRBD1
j_gene: TRBJ1-2
abundance: .

CDR3aa: CASSGLGGSGNTIYF
CDR3nt: TGTGCCAGCAGCGGGTTAGGAGGCTCTGGAAACACCATATATTTT
v_gene: TRBV2
d_gene: .
j_gene: TRBJ1-3
abundance: .

CDR3aa: CASRKGANLEQYF
CDR3nt: TGTGCCAGCAGGAAAGGGGCGAATCTGGAGCAGTACTTC
v_gene: TRBV7-9
d_gene: .
j_gene: TRBJ2-7
abundance: .

CDR3aa: CASSYRQGSHQPQHF
CDR3nt: TGTGCCAGCAGTTACAGACAGGGTAGCCATCAGCCCCAGCATTTT
v_gene: TRBV28
d_gene: TRBD1
j_gene: TRBJ1-5
abundance: .

CDR3aa: CASSQLESTQYF
CDR3nt: TGTGCCAGCAGCCAACTAGAGAGCACGCAGTATTTT
v_gene: TRBV3-1/TRBV3-2
d_gene: .
j_gene: TRBJ2-3
abundance: .

CDR3aa: CASSPRTGALYEQYF
CDR3nt: TGCGCCAGCAGCCCACGGACAGGGGCTCTCTACGAGCAGTACTTC
v_gene: TRBV5-1
d_gene: TRBD1
j_gene: TRBJ2-7
abundance: .

CDR3aa: CASMVAGSTDTQYF
CDR3nt: TGTGCCAGCATGGTAGCGGGGAGCACAGATACGCAGTATTTT
v_gene: TRBV6-6
d_gene: TRBD2
j_gene: TRBJ2-3
abundance: once

CDR3aa: CASSWSTLGRFYNEQFF
CDR3nt: TGTGCCAGCAGTTGGTCGACTCTGGGTAGATTTTACAATGAGCAGTTCTTC
v_gene: TRBV27
d_gene: .
j_gene: TRBJ2-1
abundance: .

CDR3aa: CASSLAIQGTGVNSPLHF
CDR3nt: TGTGCCAGCAGTCTAGCGATTCAAGGGACAGGGGTTAATTCACCCCTCCACTTT
v_gene: TRBV6-2/TRBV6-3
d_gene: TRBD1
j_gene: TRBJ1-6
abundance: .

CDR3aa: CASSSLTGERDQPQHF
CDR3nt: TGTGCCAGCAGTTCCTTAACAGGGGAGAGGGATCAGCCCCAGCATTTT
v_gene: TRBV6-2/TRBV6-3
d_gene: TRBD1
j_gene: TRBJ1-5
abundance: .

CDR3aa: CASSGGTQGNSPLHF
CDR3nt: TGCGCCAGCAGCGGCGGGACCCAGGGAAATTCACCCCTCCACTTT
v_gene: TRBV4-3
d_gene: .
j_gene: TRBJ1-6
abundance: .

CDR3aa: CASTSGQGNQPQHF
CDR3nt: TGTGCCAGTACCTCTGGACAGGGAAATCAGCCCCAGCATTTT
v_gene: TRBV19
d_gene: TRBD1
j_gene: TRBJ1-5
abundance: few

CDR3aa: CASSQRLAGGFTDTQYF
CDR3nt: TGTGCCAGCAGCCAAAGACTAGCGGGGGGCTTCACAGATACGCAGTATTTT
v_gene: TRBV3-1/TRBV3-2
d_gene: TRBD2
j_gene: TRBJ2-3
abundance: .

CDR3aa: CASSYDGKYNSPLHF
CDR3nt: TGTGCCAGCAGTTACGACGGGAAATATAATTCACCCCTCCACTTT
v_gene: TRBV6-2/TRBV6-3
d_gene: .
j_gene: TRBJ1-6
abundance: .

CDR3aa: CSASRPVGQTYEQYF
CDR3nt: TGCAGTGCTAGTCGTCCGGTAGGACAAACCTACGAGCAGTACTTC
v_gene: TRBV20-1
d_gene: .
j_gene: TRBJ2-7
abundance: once

CDR3aa: CASSYERGLAGFGETQYF
CDR3nt: TGCGCCAGCAGCTATGAAAGGGGACTAGCGGGGTTCGGGGAGACCCAGTACTTC
v_gene: TRBV5-1
d_gene: TRBD2
j_gene: TRBJ2-5
abundance: few

CDR3aa: CASSQGNLGREAFF
CDR3nt: TGTGCCAGCTCACAGGGTAACCTGGGGCGTGAAGCTTTCTTT
v_gene: TRBV18
d_gene: .
j_gene: TRBJ1-1
abundance: .

CDR3aa: CASSMAGQNYGYTF
CDR3nt: TGTGCCAGTAGTATGGCGGGGCAGAACTATGGCTACACCTTC
v_gene: TRBV19
d_gene: .
j_gene: TRBJ1-2
abundance: .

CDR3aa: CASEGTGLNEQFF
CDR3nt: TGTGCCAGCGAGGGGACAGGCTTGAATGAGCAGTTCTTC
v_gene: TRBV9
d_gene: TRBD1
j_gene: TRBJ2-1
abundance: .

CDR3aa: CASSPRQGGEKLFF
CDR3nt: TGTGCCAGCAGCCCCCGACAGGGCGGTGAAAAACTGTTTTTT
v_gene: TRBV14
d_gene: TRBD1
j_gene: TRBJ1-4
abundance: .

CDR3aa: CASSRTGSGNTIYF
CDR3nt: TGTGCCAGCAGTAGAACAGGGTCTGGAAACACCATATATTTT
v_gene: TRBV25-1
d_gene: .
j_gene: TRBJ1-3
abundance: .

CDR3aa: CASSPGLAGAHEQYF
CDR3nt: TGTGCCAGCTCACCAGGTCTAGCGGGGGCCCACGAGCAGTACTTC
v_gene: TRBV18
d_gene: TRBD2
j_gene: TRBJ2-7
abundance: few

CDR3aa: CATVAGGSHTDTQYF
CDR3nt: TGTGCCACCGTAGCGGGGGGCTCCCACACAGATACGCAGTATTTT
v_gene: TRBV15
d_gene: TRBD2
j_gene: TRBJ2-3
abundance: .

CDR3aa: CASSTGQGATTDTQYF
CDR3nt: TGTGCCAGCAGCACCGGACAGGGGGCGACCACAGATACGCAGTATTTT
v_gene: TRBV7-3
d_gene: TRBD1
j_gene: TRBJ2-3
abundance: few

CDR3aa: CASSVRDRGRGELFF
CDR3nt: TGTGCCAGCAGCGTACGGGACAGGGGAAGGGGGGAGCTGTTTTTT
v_gene: TRBV9
d_gene: TRBD1
j_gene: TRBJ2-2
abundance: .

CDR3aa: CASSPKAGIKETQYF
CDR3nt: TGTGCCAGCTCACCTAAAGCGGGGATAAAAGAGACCCAGTACTTC
v_gene: TRBV18
d_gene: TRBD2
j_gene: TRBJ2-5
abundance: .

CDR3aa: CASSRDRINTEAFF
CDR3nt: TGTGCCAGCAGCCGGGACAGGATAAACACTGAAGCTTTCTTT
v_gene: TRBV2
d_gene: TRBD1
j_gene: TRBJ1-1
abundance: .

CDR3aa: CASSPRQGGPSPLHF
CDR3nt: TGTGCCAGTAGTCCCAGACAGGGTGGACCATCACCCCTCCACTTT
v_gene: TRBV19
d_gene: TRBD1
j_gene: TRBJ1-6
abundance: .

CDR3aa: CASSPTRTSGQETQYF
CDR3nt: TGCGCCAGCAGCCCGACCCGGACTAGCGGACAAGAGACCCAGTACTTC
v_gene: TRBV4-1
d_gene: TRBD2
j_gene: TRBJ2-5
abundance: .

CDR3aa: CASSVGPGDTQYF
CDR3nt: TGTGCCAGCAGTGTGGGTCCCGGGGATACGCAGTATTTT
v_gene: TRBV2
d_gene: .
j_gene: TRBJ2-3
abundance: .

CDR3aa: CASSYSTSGSYEQYF
CDR3nt: TGTGCCAGCAGTTACTCGACTAGCGGCTCCTACGAGCAGTACTTC
v_gene: TRBV6-5
d_gene: TRBD2
j_gene: TRBJ2-7
abundance: .

CDR3aa: CASKGANNQPQHF
CDR3nt: TGTGCCAGTAAAGGGGCTAACAATCAGCCCCAGCATTTT
v_gene: TRBV6-5
d_gene: .
j_gene: TRBJ1-5
abundance: .

CDR3aa: CASSYRGLVLSPLHF
CDR3nt: TGTGCCAGCAGTTACAGGGGGCTCGTCCTATCACCCCTCCACTTT
v_gene: TRBV3-1/TRBV3-2
d_gene: TRBD1
j_gene: TRBJ1-6
abundance: .

CDR3aa: CASSDRLADTQYF
CDR3nt: TGTGCCAGCAGCGACCGACTCGCAGATACGCAGTATTTT
v_gene: TRBV9
d_gene: .
j_gene: TRBJ2-3
abundance: .

CDR3aa: CASSLGRGPETQYF
CDR3nt: TGTGCCAGCAGCTTAGGGCGTGGGCCAGAGACCCAGTACTTC
v_gene: TRBV11-2
d_gene: .
j_gene: TRBJ2-5
abundance: .

CDR3aa: CASSPTTGQETQYF
CDR3nt: TGTGCCAGCAGTCCAACGACAGGCCAAGAGACCCAGTACTTC
v_gene: TRBV3-1/TRBV3-2
d_gene: .
j_gene: TRBJ2-5
abundance: .

CDR3aa: CASSQESGQENTIYF
CDR3nt: TGTGCCAGCAGCCAAGAAAGTGGACAGGAGAACACCATATATTTT
v_gene: TRBV4-2
d_gene: TRBD1
j_gene: TRBJ1-3
abundance: .

CDR3aa: CASSAPGTEAFF
CDR3nt: TGTGCCAGCAGCGCCCCGGGCACTGAAGCTTTCTTT
v_gene: TRBV9
d_gene: .
j_gene: TRBJ1-1
abundance: .

CDR3aa: CASSLTGDLRNEQFF
CDR3nt: TGCGCCAGCAGCTTGACAGGGGATTTGAGGAATGAGCAGTTCTTC
v_gene: TRBV5-1
d_gene: TRBD1
j_gene: TRBJ2-1
abundance: .

CDR3aa: CASSAFKSGNTIYF
CDR3nt: TGTGCCAGCAGCGCATTCAAATCTGGAAACACCATATATTTT
v_gene: TRBV9
d_gene: .
j_gene: TRBJ1-3
abundance: .

CDR3aa: CASNRGRGDNEQFF
CDR3nt: TGTGCCAGTAATAGGGGGCGAGGCGACAATGAGCAGTTCTTC
v_gene: TRBV2
d_gene: TRBD1
j_gene: TRBJ2-1
abundance: .

CDR3aa: CASSPTGTDGGYTF
CDR3nt: TGTGCCAGCAGCCCCACCGGGACAGACGGTGGCTACACCTTC
v_gene: TRBV7-8
d_gene: TRBD1
j_gene: TRBJ1-2
abundance: few

CDR3aa: CASSAGTANYGYTF
CDR3nt: TGTGCCAGCAGCGCGGGGACAGCTAACTATGGCTACACCTTC
v_gene: TRBV6-5
d_gene: TRBD1
j_gene: TRBJ1-2
abundance: .

CDR3aa: CSGRGAHHEQYF
CDR3nt: TGCAGCGGCAGGGGAGCGCACCACGAGCAGTACTTC
v_gene: TRBV29-1
d_gene: .
j_gene: TRBJ2-7
abundance: .

CDR3aa: CASSQDRNSPLHF
CDR3nt: TGTGCCAGCAGCCAAGACAGAAATTCACCCCTCCACTTT
v_gene: TRBV7-9
d_gene: .
j_gene: TRBJ1-6
abundance: .

CDR3aa: CASRKAGGDGEQYF
CDR3nt: TGTGCCAGCCGTAAAGCGGGGGGGGACGGGGAGCAGTACTTC
v_gene: TRBV7-2
d_gene: TRBD2
j_gene: TRBJ2-7
abundance: .

CDR3aa: CASSGGGHQPQHF
CDR3nt: TGTGCCAGCAGTGGGGGAGGTCATCAGCCCCAGCATTTT
v_gene: TRBV2
d_gene: .
j_gene: TRBJ1-5
abundance: .